This is a list of T cell receptor beta chains from one sample in a study of cytomegalovirus exposure and HLA in healthy donors. The repertoire was sequenced with immunoSEQ multiplex PCR; TCRdb's copy has only in-frame clones and lacks some. The sample has roughly 250,000 clones, about 86% seen once. Sequenced: PBMCs. These receptors were taken from a man younger than 30 in good health and CMV-seronegative. Both conserved end residues are part of each CDR3. A D gene is named only where the DNA matches it firmly. Clone sizes are given selectively: once, few, many, or a class where the clone is expanded.

>.|TRBJ2-2|.|TRBV7-7
CASSLIRGTGELFF
TGTGCCAGCAGCTTAATACGGGGCACCGGGGAGCTGTTTTTT
>.|TRBJ2-2|TRBD2|TRBV7-2
CASSLGGRGTGELFF
TGTGCCAGCAGCTTAGGCGGGAGGGGCACCGGGGAGCTGTTTTTT
>few|TRBJ1-2|.|TRBV28
CASSLAGGYTF
TGTGCCAGCAGTTTGGCAGGAGGCTACACCTTC
>.|TRBJ2-5|.|TRBV18
CASSTNQETQYF
TGTGCCAGCTCCACAAACCAAGAGACCCAGTACTTC
>.|TRBJ2-7|TRBD2|TRBV5-4
CASSITYSGISYEQYF
TGTGCCAGCAGCATCACTTATAGCGGGATTTCTTACGAGCAGTACTTC
>.|TRBJ2-3|.|TRBV20-1
CSARHTDTQYF
TGCAGTGCTAGACACACAGATACGCAGTATTTT
>.|TRBJ2-1|TRBD2|TRBV7-2
CASSLRLAANNEQFF
TGTGCCAGCAGCTTACGACTAGCGGCTAACAATGAGCAGTTCTTC
>.|TRBJ1-3|.|TRBV6-5
CASSYLRGTVGNTIYF
TGTGCCAGCAGTTACTTGCGGGGAACAGTAGGAAACACCATATATTTT
>.|TRBJ1-2|TRBD1|TRBV29-1
CSVDPPGTGAYGYTF
TGCAGCGTTGATCCCCCCGGGACAGGGGCTTATGGCTACACCTTC
>.|TRBJ2-2|.|TRBV14
CASSQGQGELFF
TGTGCCAGCAGCCAAGGCCAGGGGGAGCTGTTTTTT
>.|TRBJ2-1|TRBD2|TRBV11-2
CASSSLAARYNEQFF
TGTGCCAGCAGCTCACTAGCGGCTCGCTACAATGAGCAGTTCTTC
>.|TRBJ2-3|TRBD2|TRBV5-1
CASSRSGTSGGRSTDTQYF
TGCGCCAGCAGCAGATCCGGGACTAGCGGGGGGCGAAGCACAGATACGCAGTATTTT
>.|TRBJ2-1|.|TRBV27
CASSHQDEQFF
TGTGCCAGCAGTCACCAGGATGAGCAGTTCTTC
>.|TRBJ2-7|TRBD1|TRBV11-2
CASSFGTVPYEQYF
TGTGCCAGCAGCTTCGGGACAGTACCCTACGAGCAGTACTTC
>.|TRBJ1-2|.|TRBV4-3
CASSRLQGNYGYTF
TGCGCCAGCAGTCGACTACAGGGTAACTATGGCTACACCTTC
>.|TRBJ2-7|.|TRBV27
CASSFLRGTEQYF
TGTGCCAGCAGTTTTCTACGGGGTACCGAGCAGTACTTC
>.|TRBJ1-2|TRBD1|TRBV18
CASSPDRGYGYTF
TGTGCCAGCTCACCGGACAGGGGCTATGGCTACACCTTC
>once|TRBJ2-5|TRBD2|TRBV7-3
CASSANNGRETQYF
TGTGCCAGCAGCGCAAATAACGGGAGGGAGACCCAGTACTTC
>.|TRBJ2-2|TRBD1|TRBV5-1
CASSLGTGPPNTGELFF
TGCGCCAGCAGCTTGGGGACAGGGCCCCCGAACACCGGGGAGCTGTTTTTT
>.|TRBJ1-5|.|TRBV2
CASSVIGDQPQHF
TGTGCCAGCAGTGTCATCGGGGATCAGCCCCAGCATTTT
>.|TRBJ1-6|TRBD1|TRBV4-3
CASSHATGTDFNSPLHF
TGCGCCAGCAGCCACGCAACCGGGACAGATTTTAATTCACCCCTCCACTTT
>once|TRBJ1-5|.|TRBV6-6
CASTGPSNQPQHF
TGTGCCAGCACGGGTCCTAGCAATCAGCCCCAGCATTTT
>.|TRBJ2-3|.|TRBV5-4
CASSSITGSTDTQYF
TGTGCCAGCAGCTCGATCACAGGGAGCACAGATACGCAGTATTTT
>.|TRBJ2-7|TRBD2|TRBV18
CASSPPGLAGSRGEQYF
TGTGCCAGCTCACCACCCGGACTAGCGGGCTCCCGCGGCGAGCAGTACTTC
>.|TRBJ2-4|.|TRBV25-1
CASTGQAKNIQYF
TGTGCCAGCACGGGACAAGCCAAAAACATTCAGTACTTC
>once|TRBJ1-3|.|TRBV19
CASITQARVSGNTIYF
TGTGCCAGTATCACACAAGCGCGGGTCTCTGGAAACACCATATATTTT
>.|TRBJ1-5|.|TRBV4-1
CASSPAGTGAGQPQHF
TGCGCCAGCAGCCCAGCGGGGACGGGGGCAGGTCAGCCCCAGCATTTT
>.|TRBJ2-2|.|TRBV5-1
CASSLLVAGDNTGELFF
TGCGCCAGCAGCTTGTTAGTCGCAGGGGATAACACCGGGGAGCTGTTTTTT
>once|TRBJ2-1|.|TRBV6-5
CASSYSTGSSYNEQFF
TGTGCCAGCAGTTACTCGACGGGGAGCTCCTACAATGAGCAGTTCTTC
>.|TRBJ1-3|.|TRBV9
CASSWTDGDTIYF
TGTGCCAGCAGCTGGACAGATGGGGACACCATATATTTT
>once|TRBJ1-5|TRBD1|TRBV19
CASSKDRNQPQHF
TGTGCCAGTAGTAAGGACAGGAATCAGCCCCAGCATTTT
>.|TRBJ2-7|.|TRBV5-1
CASRLTESSYEQYF
TGCGCCAGCAGACTGACAGAAAGCTCCTACGAGCAGTACTTC
>.|TRBJ2-1|TRBD2|TRBV27
CASRTPSGNYNEQFF
TGTGCCAGCAGAACCCCTAGCGGGAATTACAATGAGCAGTTCTTC
>.|TRBJ2-2|TRBD1|TRBV4-2
CASSPYRGPGELFF
TGTGCCAGCAGCCCATACAGGGGACCCGGGGAGCTGTTTTTT
>.|TRBJ2-1|TRBD1|TRBV7-2
CASSSRTGYNEQFF
TGTGCCAGCAGCTCGAGGACAGGTTACAATGAGCAGTTCTTC
>once|TRBJ1-1|.|TRBV9
CASSPWTGGLNTEAFF
TGTGCCAGCAGCCCCTGGACCGGAGGACTGAACACTGAAGCTTTCTTT
>few|TRBJ1-5|TRBD1|TRBV7-2
CASSLGQGRNQPQHF
TGTGCCAGCAGCTTAGGACAGGGGCGCAATCAGCCCCAGCATTTT
>.|TRBJ2-3|.|TRBV7-2
CASSPGYRADTQYF
TGTGCCAGCAGCCCAGGGTACCGGGCAGATACGCAGTATTTT
>.|TRBJ2-7|.|TRBV7-9
CASSHPRGAYEQYF
TGTGCCAGCAGCCATCCCAGGGGGGCCTACGAGCAGTACTTC
>.|TRBJ2-1|.|TRBV29-1
CSVDVIVRERYNEQFF
TGCAGCGTTGATGTTATAGTAAGGGAGCGCTACAATGAGCAGTTCTTC
>.|TRBJ2-7|TRBD2|TRBV5-6
CASSLDLAERAYEQYF
TGTGCCAGCAGCTTGGACCTAGCGGAGAGGGCCTACGAGCAGTACTTC
>.|TRBJ1-1|.|TRBV27
CASSLGGQNTEAFF
TGTGCCAGCAGTTTGGGAGGGCAAAACACTGAAGCTTTCTTT
>.|TRBJ2-1|.|TRBV4-3
CASSRTSYNEQFF
TGCGCCAGCAGCCGTACTAGCTACAATGAGCAGTTCTTC
>.|TRBJ1-4|.|TRBV7-2
CASSSYRVTNEKLFF
TGTGCCAGCAGCTCGTACAGGGTAACTAATGAAAAACTGTTTTTT
>.|TRBJ1-1|.|TRBV7-3
CASSLTGESNTEAFF
TGTGCCAGCAGCTTAACCGGAGAGTCGAACACTGAAGCTTTCTTT
>.|TRBJ1-1|.|TRBV21-1
CAKVSRIMNTEAFF
TGTGCCAAGGTTTCCAGGATCATGAACACTGAAGCTTTCTTT
>.|TRBJ2-7|TRBD1|TRBV7-7
CASSRGQGNYEQYF
TGTGCCAGCAGCCGGGGACAGGGGAACTACGAGCAGTACTTC
>.|TRBJ2-2|.|TRBV5-6
CASSPRATGTGELFF
TGTGCCAGCAGCCCCCGCGCCACGGGGACCGGGGAGCTGTTTTTT
>.|TRBJ1-4|TRBD1|TRBV5-4
CASSFTGVDEKLFF
TGTGCCAGCAGCTTTACAGGGGTGGATGAAAAACTGTTTTTT
>.|TRBJ2-5|.|TRBV27
CASLIRGQETQYF
TGTGCCAGCCTGATTAGGGGCCAAGAGACCCAGTACTTC
>.|TRBJ2-2|.|TRBV4-2
CASSQVGGLNTGELFF
TGTGCCAGCAGCCAAGTTGGGGGACTGAACACCGGGGAGCTGTTTTTT
>.|TRBJ2-1|.|TRBV4-1
CASSQESVLYNEQFF
TGCGCCAGCAGCCAAGAGTCGGTTCTCTACAATGAGCAGTTCTTC
>.|TRBJ2-4|.|TRBV5-1
CASSLGQDATGIQYF
TGCGCCAGCAGCTTGGGACAGGACGCGACCGGGATTCAGTACTTC
>.|TRBJ2-1|.|TRBV4-2
CASSPLGGAGEQFF
TGTGCCAGCAGCCCATTAGGGGGGGCGGGTGAGCAGTTCTTC
>.|TRBJ1-2|.|TRBV14
CASSQHNYGYTF
TGTGCCAGCAGCCAACATAACTATGGCTACACCTTC
>.|TRBJ1-6|.|TRBV5-4
CASNQGSSYNSPLHF
TGTGCCAGCAACCAGGGGAGCTCCTATAATTCACCCCTCCACTTT
>.|TRBJ1-4|TRBD1|TRBV2
CASTPGQGRGGEKLFF
TGTGCCAGCACCCCCGGACAGGGACGGGGAGGTGAAAAACTGTTTTTT
>.|TRBJ2-3|TRBD1|TRBV28
CASGSRDRGYTDTQYF
TGTGCCAGCGGCTCCCGGGACAGGGGATACACAGATACGCAGTATTTT
>.|TRBJ1-4|TRBD1|TRBV7-7
CASSPDRKKLFF
TGTGCCAGCAGCCCGGACAGGAAAAAACTGTTTTTT